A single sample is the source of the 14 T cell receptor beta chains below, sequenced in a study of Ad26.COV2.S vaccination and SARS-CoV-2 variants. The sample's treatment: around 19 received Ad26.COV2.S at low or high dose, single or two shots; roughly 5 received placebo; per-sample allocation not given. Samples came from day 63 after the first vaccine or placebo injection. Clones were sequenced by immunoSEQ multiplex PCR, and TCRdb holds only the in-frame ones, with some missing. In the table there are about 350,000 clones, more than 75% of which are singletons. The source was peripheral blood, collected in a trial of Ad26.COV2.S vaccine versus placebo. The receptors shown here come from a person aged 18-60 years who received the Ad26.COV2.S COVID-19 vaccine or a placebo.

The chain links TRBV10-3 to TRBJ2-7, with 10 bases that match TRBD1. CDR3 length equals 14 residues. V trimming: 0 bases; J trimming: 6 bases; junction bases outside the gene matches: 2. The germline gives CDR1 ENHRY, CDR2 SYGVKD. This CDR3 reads CAISESTGGSEQYF. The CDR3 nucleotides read TGTGCCATCAGTGAGTCGACAGGGGGCAGCGAGCAGTACTTC.

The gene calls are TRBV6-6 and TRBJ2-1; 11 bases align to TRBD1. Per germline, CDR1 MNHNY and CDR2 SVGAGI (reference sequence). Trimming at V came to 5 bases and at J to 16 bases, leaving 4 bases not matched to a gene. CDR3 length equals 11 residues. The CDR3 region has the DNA TGTGCCAGCAGTGGGGACAGGGGGGCTTTCTTC. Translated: CASSGDRGAFF.

In DNA form, the CDR3 reads TGTGCCAGCAGCCTCGTAGGGTGGGACAGGGACTTCTCTGGAAACACCATATATTTT. Encoded protein: CASSLVGWDRDFSGNTIYF. This chain uses TRBV9 with TRBJ1-3; 9 bases line up with TRBD1. CDR3 length: 19 amino acids. J lost 0 bases, V lost 4 bases, and 14 bases had no gene match. Germline V gives CDR1 SGDLS, CDR2 YYNGEE.

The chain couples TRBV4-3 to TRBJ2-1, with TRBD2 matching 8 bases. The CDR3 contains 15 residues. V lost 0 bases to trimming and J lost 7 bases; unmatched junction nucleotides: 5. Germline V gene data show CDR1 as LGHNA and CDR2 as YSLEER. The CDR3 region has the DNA TGCGCCAGCAGCCAAGATGCGGGGGGCCTGAATGAGCAGTTCTTC. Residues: CASSQDAGGLNEQFF.

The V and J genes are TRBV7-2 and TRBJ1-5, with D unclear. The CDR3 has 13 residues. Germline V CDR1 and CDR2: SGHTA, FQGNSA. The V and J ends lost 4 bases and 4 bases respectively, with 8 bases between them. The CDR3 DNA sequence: TGTGCCAGCAGCTGGGGTTATAATCAGCCCCAGCATTTT. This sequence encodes CASSWGYNQPQHF.

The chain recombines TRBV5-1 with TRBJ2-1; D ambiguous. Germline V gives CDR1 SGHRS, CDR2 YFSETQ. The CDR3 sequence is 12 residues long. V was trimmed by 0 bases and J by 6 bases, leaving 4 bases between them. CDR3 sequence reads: CASSLASNEQFF. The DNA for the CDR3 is TGCGCCAGCAGCTTGGCCTCCAATGAGCAGTTCTTC.

The CDR3 is CASSTTSGRATDTQYF. CDR3 DNA sequence: TGTGCCAGCAGTACGACTAGCGGGAGGGCCACAGATACGCAGTATTTT. The chain recombines TRBV27 with TRBJ2-3; 14 nucleotides align to TRBD2. Germline lookup yields CDR1 MNHEY and CDR2 SMNVEV (reference sequence). This CDR3 has 16 amino acids. After removal of 5 bases from V and 2 bases from J, the junction contained 3 bases not matched to a gene.

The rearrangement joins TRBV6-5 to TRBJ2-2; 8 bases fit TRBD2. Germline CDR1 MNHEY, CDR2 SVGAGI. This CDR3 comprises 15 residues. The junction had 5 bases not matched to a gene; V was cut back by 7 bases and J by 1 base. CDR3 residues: CASTQSGRNTGELFF. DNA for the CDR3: TGTGCCAGCACCCAGAGCGGGAGGAACACCGGGGAGCTGTTTTTT.

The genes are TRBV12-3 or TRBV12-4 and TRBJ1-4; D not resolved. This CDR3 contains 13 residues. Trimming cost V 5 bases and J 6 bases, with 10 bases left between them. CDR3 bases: TGTGCCAGCAGTCAAGAAATGGATGAAAAACTGTTTTTT. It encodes CASSQEMDEKLFF.

The CDR3 bases are TGCGCCAGCAGGCCTAGCGGGGCGGGGGGACAGCAGTTCTTC. Encoded protein: CASRPSGAGGQQFF. The J gene is TRBJ2-1, the V gene TRBV5-1; 9 bases line up with TRBD2. The CDR3 has 14 residues. The germline V gene encodes CDR1 SGHRS and CDR2 YFSETQ. V lost 5 bases and J lost 11; bases outside the gene matches: 11.

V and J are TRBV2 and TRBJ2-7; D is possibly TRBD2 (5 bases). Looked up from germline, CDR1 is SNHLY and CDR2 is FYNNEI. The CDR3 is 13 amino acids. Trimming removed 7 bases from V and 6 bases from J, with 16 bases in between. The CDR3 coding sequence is TGTGCCAGCATCGGGGTCCCGGGTCGCGAGCAGTACTTC. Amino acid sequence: CASIGVPGREQYF.

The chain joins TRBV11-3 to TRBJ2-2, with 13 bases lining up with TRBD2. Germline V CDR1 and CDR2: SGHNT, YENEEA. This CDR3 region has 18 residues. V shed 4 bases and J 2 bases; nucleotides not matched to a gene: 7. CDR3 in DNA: TGTGCCAGCAGCTCGTCCGGGACTAGCGGGGTAAACACCGGGGAGCTGTTTTTT. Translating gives CASSSSGTSGVNTGELFF.

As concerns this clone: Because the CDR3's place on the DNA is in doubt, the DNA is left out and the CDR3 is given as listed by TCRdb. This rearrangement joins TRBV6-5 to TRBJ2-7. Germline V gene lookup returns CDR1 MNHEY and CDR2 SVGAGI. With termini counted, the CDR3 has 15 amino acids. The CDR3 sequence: CASTPPFRGRDEQYF.

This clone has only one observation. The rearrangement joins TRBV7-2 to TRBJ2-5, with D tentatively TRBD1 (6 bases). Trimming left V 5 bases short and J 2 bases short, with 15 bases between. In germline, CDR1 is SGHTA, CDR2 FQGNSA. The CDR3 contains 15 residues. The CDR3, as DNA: TGTGCCAGCAGCCCCCAGGGGACGGGACAAGAGACCCAGTACTTC. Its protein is CASSPQGTGQETQYF.